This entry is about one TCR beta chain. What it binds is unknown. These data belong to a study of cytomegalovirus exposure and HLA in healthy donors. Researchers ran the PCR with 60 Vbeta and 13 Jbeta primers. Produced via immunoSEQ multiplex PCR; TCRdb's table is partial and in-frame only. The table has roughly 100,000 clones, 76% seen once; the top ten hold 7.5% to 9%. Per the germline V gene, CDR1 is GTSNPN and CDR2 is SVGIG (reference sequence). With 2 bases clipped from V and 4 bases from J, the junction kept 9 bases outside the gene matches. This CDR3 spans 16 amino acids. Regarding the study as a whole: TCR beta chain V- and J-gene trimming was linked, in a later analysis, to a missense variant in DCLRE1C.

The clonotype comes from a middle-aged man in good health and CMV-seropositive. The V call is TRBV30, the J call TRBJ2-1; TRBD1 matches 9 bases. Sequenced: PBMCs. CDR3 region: CAWSKSRDRAYNEQFF. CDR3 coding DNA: TGTGCCTGGAGTAAATCCCGGGACAGGGCGTACAATGAGCAGTTCTTC.